The TCR beta chain under discussion was sequenced for a study of shared clonotypes between healthy human individuals. Study as a whole: Three plates were used per donor for CD4 naive, three for CD4 memory, two for CD8 naive and one for CD8 memory.

The input for sorted-subset replicate PCRs was about 0.2 ug DNA, tens of thousands of T cell genomes. Only in-frame clones appear in the TCRdb table, and some are missing; sequencing was by immunoSEQ multiplex PCR. The sample lists roughly 530,000 clones, almost 97% occurring once. V was pared by 1 base and J by 7 bases, with 10 bases of the junction left unmatched. Germline CDR1 is SGHTA and CDR2 is FQGNSA. This CDR3 contains 16 residues. The sequence came from a woman aged 25 to 39 in good health. Sequencing was performed on naive CD4+ T cells sorted from blood. The subset was: CD45RA+ positively selected. The chain couples TRBV7-2 to TRBJ2-5, with 9 bases lining up with TRBD2. The CDR3 coding sequence is TGTGCCAGCAGCTTAGGACTCGGCGGGGGGGGGCGGACCCAGTACTTC. This gives the protein CASSLGLGGGGRTQYF.